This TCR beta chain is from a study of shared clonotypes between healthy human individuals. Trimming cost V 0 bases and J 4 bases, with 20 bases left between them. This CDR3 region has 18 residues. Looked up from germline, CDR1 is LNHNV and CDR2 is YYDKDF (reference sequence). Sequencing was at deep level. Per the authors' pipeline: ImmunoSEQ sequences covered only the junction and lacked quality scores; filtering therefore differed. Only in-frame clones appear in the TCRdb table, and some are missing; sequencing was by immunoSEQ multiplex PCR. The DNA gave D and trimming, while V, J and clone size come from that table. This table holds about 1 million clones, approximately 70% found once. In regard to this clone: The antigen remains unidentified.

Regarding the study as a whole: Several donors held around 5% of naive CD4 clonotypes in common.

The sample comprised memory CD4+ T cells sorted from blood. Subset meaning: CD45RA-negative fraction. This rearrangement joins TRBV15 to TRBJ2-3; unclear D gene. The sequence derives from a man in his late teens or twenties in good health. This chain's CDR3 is CATSRDNTPDARPDTQYF. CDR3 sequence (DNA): TGTGCCACCAGCAGAGATAACACTCCTGACGCACGACCAGATACGCAGTATTTT.